This T cell receptor beta chain was obtained from a study of blood T cell repertoires in COVID-19. For the study at large: Researchers got acute and convalescent COVID-19 samples from the United States, Italy and Spain. Nucleic acid was either cDNA or gDNA, and it came from T cells, B-cell-depleted T cells, or PBMCs.

Germline CDR1 MNHNS, CDR2 SASEGT. Trimming took off 4 bases at V and 2 bases at J, with 20 bases between the two ends. The CDR3 loop spans 17 amino acids. In the original analysis: Amplified reference gene primers provided the basis for estimating nucleated cell counts. Repertoires were generated with immunoSEQ multiplex PCR, while TCRdb's copy carries only in-frame clones and drops some. V and J calls and clone size are given by that table; D and trimming were obtained from the DNA. The sample lists about 150,000 clones, approximately 89% occurring once. The source material was peripheral blood. This TCR was sampled from a human donor in a cohort sampled during active COVID-19. The rearrangement uses TRBV6-1 and TRBJ1-2, with D possibly matching TRBD1 (6 bases). Here the CDR3 DNA reads TGTGCCAGCAGTGGACCGGGCTACAGGGTTAAGAACTATGGCTACACCTTC. Its protein product is CASSGPGYRVKNYGYTF.